Given below is one T cell receptor beta chain in context. The record originates from a study of T-cell memory formation after mild COVID-19. Each CDR3 protein is one row after TCRdb ran MiXCR on the 5' RACE reads. The sample carries some 130,000 distinct CDR3 sequences, under 30% recorded once. Germline V gives CDR1 DFQATT, CDR2 SNEGSKA (reference sequence). V was trimmed by 5 bases and J by 0 bases, leaving 14 bases between them. This CDR3 has 15 residues. The chain couples TRBV20-1 to TRBJ1-5; TRBD1 might be the D (6 bases). Sequencing input: PBMCs or a T cell subset sorted from them (not recorded which). The source is an adult woman who had mild COVID-19 (a few samples of this study predate the infection). Cell type and time point are not known. The CDR3 protein is CSAAWTAYSNQPQHF. The CDR3 region has the DNA TGCAGTGCTGCCTGGACAGCTTATAGCAATCAGCCCCAGCATTTT.